The 8 T cell receptor beta chains in this list originate from one sample, sequenced in a study of cytomegalovirus exposure and HLA in healthy donors. Only in-frame clones appear in the TCRdb table, and some are missing; sequencing was by immunoSEQ multiplex PCR. The table lists tens of thousands of clones, 95% to 97% of them singletons. Sequencing was done on a sample of PBMCs. The origin of the receptors is a man between 18 and 35 years old in good health and CMV-seropositive.

The V and J genes are TRBV19 and TRBJ1-5; 11 bases line up with TRBD1. The CDR3 runs 18 residues. CDR1 LNHDA and CDR2 SQIVND come from the germline V gene (reference sequence). With V trimmed by 7 bases and J by 5 bases, 16 bases remained unmatched. The CDR3 coding sequence is TGTGCCAGTACCGGGGACAGGGGGTTCGGGCGAGGATATCAGCCCCAGCATTTT. The encoded protein is CASTGDRGFGRGYQPQHF.

V is TRBV9 and J is TRBJ2-3, with D perhaps matching TRBD2 (6 bases). Germline loops: CDR1 SGDLS, CDR2 YYNGEE. Trimming cost V 0 bases and J 4 bases, with 12 bases left between them. The CDR3 is 15 amino acids. CDR3 sequence: CASSVAAIAADTQYF. For the CDR3, the DNA is TGTGCCAGCAGCGTAGCTGCAATAGCGGCAGATACGCAGTATTTT.

This chain links TRBV4-1 with TRBJ2-7, with D possibly matching TRBD2 (5 bases). CDR1 is MGHRA and CDR2 is YSYEKL in the germline V gene. The CDR3 sequence is 14 residues long. V lost 3 bases and J lost 5, with 14 bases in between. CDR3 sequence: CASSQPTGEHEQYF. CDR3 nucleotide sequence: TGCGCCAGCAGCCAGCCGACCGGGGAACACGAGCAGTACTTC.

The genes are TRBV2 and TRBJ2-1; D is unresolved. Trimming took 10 bases from V and 3 from J, leaving 10 bases between them. Per germline, CDR1 SNHLY and CDR2 FYNNEI. This CDR3 region has 12 residues. The CDR3 nucleotides read TGTGCCACGTCCACTGTCTACAATGAGCAGTTCTTC. Translated, it gives CATSTVYNEQFF.

This chain links TRBV5-1 with TRBJ2-5; 11 bases match TRBD2. Germline V lookup: CDR1 SGHRS, CDR2 YFSETQ. The ends lost 4 bases at V and 5 bases at J; junction bases unmatched: 7. This CDR3 spans 15 amino acids. CDR3 bases: TGCGCCAGCAGCGTCACTAGCGGGAGTTTTGAGACCCAGTACTTC. Translated, it gives CASSVTSGSFETQYF.

The chain combines TRBV5-4 with TRBJ1-2, with D uncertain. V was cut by 0 bases and J by 4 bases, with 16 bases left in between. Germline V CDR1 and CDR2: SGHNT, YYREEE (reference sequence). This CDR3 is 16 amino acids long. CDR3 region: CASSLDGGAPTYGYTF. CDR3 nucleotide sequence: TGTGCCAGCAGCTTGGACGGCGGCGCGCCTACCTATGGCTACACCTTC. Full variable domain (remainder filled in from reference TRBV5-4 and TRBJ1-2): ETGVTQSPTHLIKTRGQQVTLRCSSQSGHNTVSWYQQALGQGPQFIFQYYREEENGRGNFPPRFSGLQFPNYSSELNVNALELDDSALYLCASSLDGGAPTYGYTFGSGTRLTVV.

This chain connects TRBV10-2 to TRBJ1-5; a possible D gene is TRBD1 (5 bases). The CDR3 extends over 14 amino acids. Trimming left V 4 bases short and J 5 bases short, with 12 bases between. Germline CDR1 WSHSY, CDR2 SAAADI. CDR3 sequence: CASSVSRVDQPQHF. CDR3 DNA sequence: TGCGCCAGCAGTGTGTCCAGGGTGGATCAGCCCCAGCATTTT.

The J gene is TRBJ1-4, the V gene TRBV28; D uncertain. Germline V lookup: CDR1 MDHEN, CDR2 SYDVKM. This CDR3 contains 14 residues. V lost 3 bases to trimming and J lost 6 bases, with 11 bases between them. The CDR3, as DNA: TGTGCCAGCAGTTTTAAGGGAGGATATGAAAAACTGTTTTTT. Amino acid sequence: CASSFKGGYEKLFF.